This T cell receptor (beta chain) is drawn from a study of pediatric ulcerative colitis. Study-level points and caveats: Rectal pinch biopsies may include blood-derived T cells. Total lymphocyte DNA, not sorted subsets, was the template.

One to two pinch biopsies were taken from the rectum during colonoscopy. CDR3 length: 13 residues. Deletions cut 4 bases from V and 7 bases from J, with 17 bases between. CDR1 and CDR2 (germline): GTSNPN, SVGIG (reference sequence). Produced via immunoSEQ multiplex PCR; TCRdb's table is partial and in-frame only. This table has over 45,000 clones, about four fifths appearing once. Concerning this clone: The antigen is undetermined.

V usage is TRBV30 and J usage is TRBJ2-7; D unclear. This clonotype was sampled from a girl aged 10 to 17 with moderate ulcerative colitis. Sequencing used gut tissue. The CDR3 DNA reads as TGTGCCTGGACTGCCATCACCGGTAGTGAGCAGTACTTC. Translating gives CAWTAITGSEQYF. The variable domain in full, completed from reference TRBV30 and TRBJ2-7, reads SQTIHQWPATLVQPVGSPLSLECTVEGTSNPNLYWYRQAAGRGLQLLFYSVGIGQISSEVPQNLSASRPQDRQFILSSKKLLLSDSGFYLCAWTAITGSEQYFGPGTRLTVT.